This T cell receptor (beta chain) originates from a study of early T cells in non-severe SARS-CoV-2 infection. About the study: Sequencing targeted bulk RNA from unsorted whole blood, leaving chains unpaired. Study-wide results and caveats: Matches to VDJdb favored anti-spike CD8 responses and missed private and CD4 specificities.

Unique molecular identifiers were affixed to single, distinct cDNA molecules. MiXCR was run by TCRdb on the 5' RACE reads, yielding one entry per CDR3 protein. The sample has approximately 84,000 distinct CDR3 sequences, roughly 13% seen once. Remarks on this clonotype: Antigen unknown.

The TCR sequence derives from an adult who was a healthcare worker with PCR-confirmed SARS-CoV-2 infection or an uninfected control (not recorded which). The specimen sequenced was whole blood.

The CDR3 DNA reads as TGTGCCAGCAGTTCCTCACCCCAGCCCCAGCATTTT. This codes for CASSSSPQPQHF. This chain connects TRBV2 to TRBJ1-5; D unclear. This CDR3 comprises 12 residues. Germline V gene sequence: CDR1 SNHLY, CDR2 FYNNEI. Trimming took off 5 bases at V and 7 bases at J, with 9 bases between the two ends.